This T cell receptor (beta chain) was observed in a study of cytomegalovirus exposure and HLA in healthy donors. This CDR3 has 17 residues. V lost 4 bases, J lost 5 bases, and 24 bases lay in between. The germline V gene has CDR1 KGHSH and CDR2 LQKENI. Repertoires were generated with immunoSEQ multiplex PCR, while TCRdb's copy carries only in-frame clones and drops some. The repertoire consists of 150,000 to 200,000 clones, with roughly 85% occurring once and the leading ten covering 16%. Study-wide results and limits: While the bulk of TCR sequences proved rare, some public TCRs turned up in many donors. CMV antigen specificity of three CMV-associated chains was confirmed in vitro.

With regard to this clone: The antigen remains unidentified.

Input material: PBMCs. The TCR sequence derives from a man aged 18 to 29 in good health and CMV-seropositive. The rearrangement uses TRBV18 and TRBJ2-7; possible D gene TRBD1, 7 bases. For the CDR3, the DNA is TGTGCCAGCTCACGGAGGGGGCTGGTTTCGGGAGCTAACGAGCAGTACTTC. Translated: CASSRRGLVSGANEQYF.